This TCR beta chain is drawn from a study of T cell repertoires in cytomegalovirus infection. For the study at large: A matching HLA type, together with CMV infection, was signaled by public TCR beta signatures. Regarding the study as a whole: The ex vivo response showed dominance by HLA-C-restricted CMV-specific TCR beta clonotypes. Identification of carriers of CMV plus the relevant HLA was achieved through cumulative public TCR beta family frequency.

TCRdb independently ran MiXCR on the reads; one entry per CDR3 protein. The sample records hundreds of thousands of distinct CDR3 sequences, 35% being singletons. This clonotype was recorded a few times. Antigen specificity is unknown. This CDR3 comprises 14 residues. Between the trimmed V and J ends, which lost 3 bases and 7 bases, there was a span of 18 bases. Germline CDR1 and CDR2: DFQATT and SNEGSKA (reference sequence). The receptor comes from a human donor in good health (CMV status not recorded). Some clones in this sample may be carry-over from other donors' samples. The material sequenced was PBMCs. The chain employs TRBV20-1 and TRBJ2-5; D ambiguous. In DNA form, the CDR3 reads TGCAGTGCTAGGGTCCTCCAGTCATCCGGGACCCAGTACTTC. Its translation: CSARVLQSSGTQYF.